The source of this T cell receptor (beta chain) is a study of T cells after yellow fever vaccination. Template switching by 5'RACE produced TCR cDNA, adding a universal primer site and UMIs. Using its own MiXCR run on the 5' RACE reads, TCRdb lists one record per CDR3 protein. This sample has 150,000 or so distinct CDR3 sequences, with less than 9% found just once. J gave up 6 bases and V 7 bases, and 5 bases lay outside the gene matches. Germline CDR1 reads SEHNR; CDR2 reads FQNEAQ (reference sequence). The CDR3 is 13 residues long. This clonotype appeared many times. The sample here was CD4+ T cells sorted from PBMCs, taken roughly 5 days after the first yellow fever vaccination. The chain has TRBV7-9 and TRBJ2-1, with 8 bases fitting TRBD2. The source of this sequence is a man aged 18 to 29 who received the YFV17D yellow fever vaccine. This CDR3 reads CASTRTSFNEQFF. The CDR3 DNA follows: TGTGCCAGCACCAGGACTAGCTTCAATGAGCAGTTCTTC.